In its sample, the clone carrying this T cell receptor (beta chain) was seen once. The antigen is undetermined. Selected positively for CCR7 and CD45RO-negative, naive CD8 cells excluded terminally differentiated effector memory CD45RA+ cells. These data originate in a study of shared clonotypes between healthy human individuals. Across the study: Three plates each covered CD4 naive and memory; CD8 naive two, CD8 memory one.

Deep-level assay runs were performed. Profiling relied on immunoSEQ multiplex PCR, and the TCRdb table lists in-frame clones only, not all of them. This table holds over 2 million clones, approximately 94% found once. Study conclusions and caveats: Researchers sampled blood only, noting tissue repertoires likely differ.

The germline V gene encodes CDR1 PRHDT and CDR2 FYEKMQ (reference sequence). CDR3 size: 13 residues. Unmatched junction bases numbered 5, after V lost 11 bases and J lost 4 bases. Sequenced: naive CD8+ T cells sorted from blood. The source is a man aged 18 to 35 in good health. The V gene is TRBV13, the J gene TRBJ2-4; 10 positions agree with TRBD2. DNA for the CDR3: TGTGCCGCAATGACTAGCGGGAAAAACATTCAGTACTTC. It codes for CAAMTSGKNIQYF. The entire variable domain, with the rest obtained from reference TRBV13 and TRBJ2-4, is as follows: AAGVIQSPRHLIKEKRETATLKCYPIPRHDTVYWYQQGPGQDPQFLISFYEKMQSDKGSIPDRFSAQQFSDYHSELNMSSLELGDSALYFCAAMTSGKNIQYFGAGTRLSVL.